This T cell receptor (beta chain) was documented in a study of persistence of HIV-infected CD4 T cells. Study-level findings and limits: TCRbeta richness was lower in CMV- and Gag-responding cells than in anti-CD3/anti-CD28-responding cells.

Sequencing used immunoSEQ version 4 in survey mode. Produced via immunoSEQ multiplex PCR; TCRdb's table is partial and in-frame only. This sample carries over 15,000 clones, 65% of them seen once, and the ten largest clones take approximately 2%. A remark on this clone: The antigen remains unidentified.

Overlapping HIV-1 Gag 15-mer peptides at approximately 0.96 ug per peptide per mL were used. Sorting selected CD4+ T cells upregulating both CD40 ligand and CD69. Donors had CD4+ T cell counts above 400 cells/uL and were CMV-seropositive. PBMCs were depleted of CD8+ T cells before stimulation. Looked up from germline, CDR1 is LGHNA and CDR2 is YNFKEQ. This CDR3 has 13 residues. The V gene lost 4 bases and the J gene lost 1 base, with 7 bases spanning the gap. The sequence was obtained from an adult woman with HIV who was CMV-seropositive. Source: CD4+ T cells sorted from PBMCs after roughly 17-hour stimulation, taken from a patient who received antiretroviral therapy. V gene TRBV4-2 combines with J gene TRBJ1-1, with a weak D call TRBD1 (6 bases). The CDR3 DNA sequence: TGTGCCAGCAGCCTCAGGGGGAACACTGAAGCTTTCTTT. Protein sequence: CASSLRGNTEAFF.